Detailed here is one TCR beta chain. The entry originates in a study of cytomegalovirus exposure and HLA in healthy donors. Donors in the study were healthy people who gave bone marrow. CDR1 is WSHSY and CDR2 is SAAADI in the germline V gene. The CDR3 has 16 residues. V was clipped by 3 bases and J by 3 bases; unmatched bases: 7. This PCR relied on a set of 60 Vbeta primers and 13 Jbeta primers. TCRdb's table, derived via immunoSEQ multiplex PCR, lists solely in-frame clones and lacks some. The sample's table shows under 150,000 clones. The V gene is TRBV10-2, the J gene TRBJ2-5; 10 bases are a match to TRBD2. This TCR came from a man aged 35-49 years in good health and CMV-seronegative. The sequenced sample consisted of PBMCs. The CDR3 nucleotides read TGCGCCAGCAGTGAAATGTTAGCGGGGGGAAAAGAGACCCAGTACTTC. The encoded protein is CASSEMLAGGKETQYF.